These T cell receptor beta chains were read from a single sample in a study of blood T cell repertoires in COVID-19. The data were produced by immunoSEQ multiplex PCR, yet TCRdb's version contains in-frame clones alone and is incomplete. The data hold tens of thousands of clones, with approximately 80% observed a single time. The sample was peripheral blood. The origin of the receptors is a woman aged 60-75 years with acute or convalescent COVID-19. CDR3s include the opening cysteine and the closing phenylalanine or tryptophan. Fields, in order: D gene, J gene, clone size, V gene, CDR3 DNA, CDR3 protein. The D gene is left open where the match is weak. Size tells how often a clone was seen (once, few, many) or the class of an expanded clone, and some rows leave it out.

- TRBJ1-5 - TRBV3-1/TRBV3-2 TGTGCCAGCAGCCAAGTCAGAAATCAGCCCCAGCATTTT CASSQVRNQPQHF
- TRBJ1-1 - TRBV21-1 TGTGCCAGCAGCCGTCAGGAACCTAAGCCTAACGCTGAAGCTTTCTTT CASSRQEPKPNAEAFF
- TRBJ2-7 - TRBV12-3/TRBV12-4 TGTGCCAGCACCAGGGGGGCCTACGAGCAGTACTTC CASTRGAYEQYF
TRBD2 TRBJ2-3 - TRBV19 TGTGCCAGTAGTATCGGCCTAGCGGCAGATACGCAGTATTTT CASSIGLAADTQYF
- TRBJ1-4 - TRBV28 TGTGCCAGCACCCCCCCGGGGGTGAATGAAAAACTGTTTTTT CASTPPGVNEKLFF
TRBD1 TRBJ2-7 - TRBV11-2 TGTGCCAGCAGCTTACCAGGGGGTGCGGTACGTTACGAGCAGTACTTC CASSLPGGAVRYEQYF
- TRBJ1-2 few TRBV7-2 TGTGCCAGCAGCCCCCGTGTAGGGGGCTATGGCTACACCTTC CASSPRVGGYGYTF
TRBD1 TRBJ2-1 - TRBV11-3 TGTGCCAGCAGCTCAAAATCCGGGACAGCATTTGAGCAGTTCTTC CASSSKSGTAFEQFF
- TRBJ2-1 once TRBV30 TGTGCCCACCGACAGGAGAGTGAGCAGTTCTTC CAHRQESEQFF
- TRBJ1-5 once TRBV19 TGTGCCAGTAGTATTAGGCAGGGCGCCAATCAGCCCCAGCATTTT CASSIRQGANQPQHF
- TRBJ1-5 - TRBV12-2 TGTGCAAGTCGCTACTTGTCGCGGGACAGAGATAGCAATCAGCCCCAGCATTTT CASRYLSRDRDSNQPQHF
- TRBJ2-2 - TRBV7-3 TGTGCCAGCAGCTTAGTAGTTAACACCGGGGAGCTGTTTTTT CASSLVVNTGELFF
- TRBJ1-2 - TRBV21-1 TGTGCCAGCAGCAAAGTAGGGGAACAGTACTATGGCTACACCTTC CASSKVGEQYYGYTF
TRBD1 TRBJ2-3 - TRBV5-1 TGCGCCAGCAGCTTTGGACAGGGGGCGCGGGATACGCAGTATTTT CASSFGQGARDTQYF
- TRBJ1-2 - TRBV24-1 TGTGCCACCAGTGATATTGGAGCTGGCTACACCTTC CATSDIGAGYTF
- TRBJ2-5 - TRBV18 TGTGCCAGCTCACCATTTTTCGGGTCCGAAGAGACCCAGTACTTC CASSPFFGSEETQYF
TRBD1 TRBJ2-7 few TRBV4-3 TGCGCCAGCAGCCAGGGACAGGGATCCCCCTACGAGCAGTACTTC CASSQGQGSPYEQYF
- TRBJ1-5 - TRBV24-1 TGTGCCACCAGTGATTCCGGCAGGGGCTCAGATCAGCCCCAGCATTTT CATSDSGRGSDQPQHF
TRBD1 TRBJ1-2 - TRBV12-5 TGTGCTAGTGGTTTGAGTACACAGGGGGCTATTAACTATGGCTACACCTTC CASGLSTQGAINYGYTF
- TRBJ1-1 - TRBV2 TGTGCCAGCGGAGACACTGAAGCTTTCTTT CASGDTEAFF
TRBD2 TRBJ2-5 - TRBV7-6 TGTGCCAGCAGCTTCTTAGCGGGGGGGCGAGAGACCCAGTACTTC CASSFLAGGRETQYF
TRBD1 TRBJ2-2 - TRBV6-5 TGTGCCAGCCGGACAGGTCTAAACACCGGGGAGCTGTTTTTT CASRTGLNTGELFF
- TRBJ1-2 once TRBV30 TGTGCCTGGACAGAAAACTATGGCTACACCTTC CAWTENYGYTF
- TRBJ2-5 - TRBV7-2 TGTGCCAGCACAGGGGAAGAGACCCAGTACTTC CASTGEETQYF
- TRBJ1-2 - TRBV9 TGTGCCAGCAGCGAGACGGGGGGCGTCTATGGCTACACCTTC CASSETGGVYGYTF
- TRBJ1-1 - TRBV29-1 TGCAGCGTTGAGCCAACAGGTGAAGCTTTCTTT CSVEPTGEAFF
TRBD2 TRBJ2-3 - TRBV4-1 TGCGCCAGCAACCGACTAGCGGGGGGGTTTTCTAGCACAGATACGCAGTATTTT CASNRLAGGFSSTDTQYF
TRBD1 TRBJ1-1 - TRBV19 TGTGCCAGCACGACAGGGCCAACCACTGAAGCTTTCTTT CASTTGPTTEAFF
- TRBJ1-1 once TRBV5-4 TGTGCCAGCAGGAAAAGCAGGGTCGGGGGCACTGAAGCTTTCTTT CASRKSRVGGTEAFF